This TCR beta chain was identified during a study of CD8+ T cells in alopecia areata. About this clone: Its specificity is unknown.

Study-level findings and limits: Relative to normal scalp, lesional scalp, especially alopecia totalis/universalis, showed higher clonality.

Documented treatment: oral pan-JAK inhibitor, 5-10 mg twice daily. PBMCs served as the source from which CD4+ and CD8+ T cells were sorted. Reverse transcribed after extraction, RNA yielded cDNA as the sequencing template. Assay: immunoSEQ multiplex PCR; the TCRdb copy retains only in-frame clones and omits some. The top ten hold 10% to 11% of the sample, which has 150,000 to 200,000 clones, about 53% seen once. V lost 3 bases, J lost 3 bases, and 8 bases stayed unmatched. Per germline, CDR1 ENHRY and CDR2 SYGVKD. CDR3 size: 16 residues. This material consisted of CD8+ T cells sorted from blood, taken at week 24, from a patient treated with tofacitinib. This clonotype was sampled from a human donor with alopecia areata. This sequence joins TRBV10-3 and TRBJ2-5; TRBD2 aligns across 9 bases. CDR3 residues: CAISDGGAGGKETQYF. For the CDR3, the DNA is TGTGCCATCAGTGATGGGGGAGCGGGGGGAAAAGAGACCCAGTACTTC.